Detailed here is one T cell receptor beta chain. The entry originates in a study of T cells after yellow fever vaccination. One entry per CDR3 protein, called by TCRdb with MiXCR from the 5' RACE reads. The repertoire holds some 120,000 distinct CDR3 sequences, with around 15% as singletons. The CDR3 contains 16 residues. Germline V lookup: CDR1 LGHNA, CDR2 YSLEER. Trimming took off 3 bases at V and 6 bases at J, with 20 bases between the two ends. This chain joins TRBV4-3 and TRBJ2-5, with D hard to call. The material was CD8+ T cells sorted from PBMCs, obtained 5 days after the yellow fever booster vaccination. The source is a man younger than 30 who received the YFV17D yellow fever vaccine. The CDR3 region has the DNA TGCGCCAGCAGCCAGTCCCCCGTGGGGTCTAAGAAGACCCAGTACTTC. This encodes CASSQSPVGSKKTQYF.